Following are 4 T cell receptor beta chains from one sample sequenced in a study of CXCR3-negative and CXCR3-positive naive CD8 T cells. These receptors have no identified antigens. UMI-labeled TRB cDNA libraries were prepared by 5' RACE. Each CDR3 protein gets one entry in TCRdb, which reprocessed the 5' RACE reads and gives no DNA. Its listing shows some 60,000 distinct CDR3 sequences. Notes on the study in general: When CXCR3-positive naive cells were set against CXCR3-negative naive cells, the former had more hydrophobic TRB CDR3s.

What was sequenced was naive CXCR3+ CD8+ T cells from blood. Noted subset: CD45RO-CCR7+CD27+CD95- naive CD8+ T cells expressing CXCR3 (TNR3+). Receptors were obtained from a human donor in good health. Some clones in this sample may be carry-over from other donors' samples.

V is TRBV5-1 and J is TRBJ2-7. This CDR3 spans 14 amino acids. Germline V gene lookup returns CDR1 SGHRS and CDR2 YFSETQ. CDR3 sequence reads: CASSLAVQLGEQYF.

The rearrangement links TRBV24-1 to TRBJ2-1; TCRdb's D call, TRBD2, is unchecked because there is no DNA. From germline, CDR1 is KGHDR and CDR2 SFDVKD. The CDR3 spans 16 residues. CDR3 in amino acids: CATSALSSGESNEQFF.

The chain has TRBV4-3 and TRBJ1-5. The CDR3 loop spans 15 amino acids. Germline CDR1 reads LGHNA; CDR2 reads YSLEER. CDR3: CASSQGKGITQPQHF.

The rearrangement uses TRBV4-3 and TRBJ2-7; TCRdb indicates TRBD1, and absent DNA this call remains unverified. Per the germline V gene, CDR1 is LGHNA and CDR2 is YSLEER. The CDR3 extends over 15 amino acids. CDR3 amino acids: CASSQDRQGAYEQYF.